A selection of T cell receptor beta chains follows, all from one sample in a study of regulatory T cells in long-lasting Graves disease. TCRdb used MiXCR to reprocess the multiplex PCR reads, holding one entry per CDR3 protein. Of around 420,000 distinct CDR3 sequences listed, 15% are singletons. The sample was also linked to a second study, of T cells in Graves' hyperthyroidism and ophthalmopathy.

The source material was peripheral blood mononuclear cells (PBMCs), sampled at new diagnosis, from a patient treated with antithyroid drugs. The receptors derive from a woman aged 40-49 years with Graves disease. CDR3s include the opening cysteine and the closing phenylalanine or tryptophan. The D gene is left open where the match is weak. Size is stated for part of the rows, as once, few or many counts, or as a class when the clone is expanded.

>many|TRBJ2-7|.|TRBV11-2
TGTGCCAGCAGCTTAGTAGGGTACTACGAGCAGTACTTC
CASSLVGYYEQYF
>.|TRBJ1-3|.|TRBV12-3/TRBV12-4
TGTGCCAGCAGTTCTAACACGAACTCTGGAAACACCATATATTTT
CASSSNTNSGNTIYF
>many|TRBJ1-2|TRBD1|TRBV25-1
TGTGCCAGCAGTGAAAGCACAGGGGGCGCCTATGGCTACACCTTC
CASSESTGGAYGYTF
>many|TRBJ2-1|TRBD2|TRBV11-3
TGTGCCAGCAGCTTTGGTGAACTAGCGGGAGTATATGAGCAGTTCTTC
CASSFGELAGVYEQFF
>many|TRBJ2-1|.|TRBV25-1
TGTGCCAGCAGGAAGGGGGGAGGCAGTCAGGCGGTGCCCTACAATGAGCAGTTCTTC
CASRKGGGSQAVPYNEQFF
>.|TRBJ2-7|.|TRBV6-5
TGTGCCAGCAGTTACGACGGGACACCCACCTACGAGCAGTACTTC
CASSYDGTPTYEQYF
>few|TRBJ2-2|TRBD2|TRBV7-9
TGTGCCAGCAGCTTAGAGATAGCGGGAGTAGGAACCGGGGAGCTGTTTTTT
CASSLEIAGVGTGELFF
>few|TRBJ2-7|.|TRBV7-9
TGTGCCAGCAGCGGGGACAAGGCCCGCCTAACCTACGAGCAGTACTTC
CASSGDKARLTYEQYF
>many|TRBJ2-7|TRBD1|TRBV11-2
TGTGCCAGCAGCCCCCGGACAGGGCGGAACGAGCAGTACTTC
CASSPRTGRNEQYF
>few|TRBJ2-1|.|TRBV4-1
TGCGCCAGCAGCCATGCGATTGTCCCCCCCTACAATGAGCAGTTCTTC
CASSHAIVPPYNEQFF
>many|TRBJ1-2|TRBD1|TRBV13
TGTGCCAGCAGCCTAAGGACAGGGAACACCTTC
CASSLRTGNTF
>.|TRBJ2-2|TRBD2|TRBV29-1
TGCAGCGTTGGAGGACTAGCGGGCGCGAACACCGGGGAGCTGTTTTTT
CSVGGLAGANTGELFF
>many|TRBJ1-1|.|TRBV5-5
TGTGCCAGCAGCTTGGCCCTTACTTCTGAAGCTTTCTTT
CASSLALTSEAFF
>few|TRBJ2-7|.|TRBV19
TGTGCCAGTAGTATACAGGGGCCATACGAGCAGTACTTC
CASSIQGPYEQYF
>many|TRBJ1-1|TRBD1|TRBV27
TGTGCCAGCAGTCCCAGGGGGGTTGAAGCTTTCTTT
CASSPRGVEAFF
>many|TRBJ2-3|TRBD2|TRBV7-2
TGTGCCAGCAGCTCACTAGCGGGATCGCAGTATTTT
CASSSLAGSQYF
>.|TRBJ2-1|.|TRBV20-1
TGCAGTGCCCTCCGTCGGCGGAGCGGCAATGAGCAGTTCTTC
CSALRRRSGNEQFF
>many|TRBJ2-3|.|TRBV13
TGTGCCAGCAGCTTAGGGGTTAGCCGAAGCACAGATACGCAGTATTTT
CASSLGVSRSTDTQYF
>.|TRBJ1-3|.|TRBV7-9
TGTGCCAGCAGCTTAGGGGCAAACACCATATATTTT
CASSLGANTIYF
>many|TRBJ2-7|.|TRBV6-1
TGTGCCAGCAGTGGCGGGGACAGTGGTCCCGAGCAGTACTTC
CASSGGDSGPEQYF
>many|TRBJ2-1|TRBD2|TRBV12-5
TGTGCTAGTGGTTTGGTACTCGAAGGCGGAGCGGGAGCTCGCCCCTACAATGAGCAGTTCTTC
CASGLVLEGGAGARPYNEQFF
>many|TRBJ1-2|.|TRBV12-3/TRBV12-4
TGTGCCAGCAGTTTAGGAGGAGCAGTGGGAGGCTATGGCTACACCTTC
CASSLGGAVGGYGYTF
>many|TRBJ2-5|.|TRBV2
TGTGCCAGCACCACGAATTCATTGGGGACTTCGGTGGAGACCCAGTACTTC
CASTTNSLGTSVETQYF
>many|TRBJ2-3|TRBD1|TRBV2
TGTGCCAGCAGTGAAGCCGTAGGGGGCGCAGATACGCAGTATTTT
CASSEAVGGADTQYF
>few|TRBJ2-7|.|TRBV5-6
TGTGCCAGCAGCTTGGGAGGATGGCGGACAAACGAAAACGAGCAGTACTTC
CASSLGGWRTNENEQYF
>many|TRBJ2-5|.|TRBV28
TGTGCCAGCAGTCCCATGGTGACCCAGTACTTC
CASSPMVTQYF
>many|TRBJ2-3|TRBD2|TRBV11-2
TGTGCCAGCAGCTTAGATCGATTGGTGGGAGGGCCTGATACGCAGTATTTT
CASSLDRLVGGPDTQYF
>.|TRBJ1-1|TRBD1|TRBV18
TGTGCCAGCTCACCTAGCACAGGGGGCACTGAAGCTTTCTTT
CASSPSTGGTEAFF
>many|TRBJ2-3|.|TRBV5-1
TGCGCCAGCAGCTTGGCCTTGGCCAGAAGCACAGATACGCAGTATTTT
CASSLALARSTDTQYF
>many|TRBJ2-3|.|TRBV12-3/TRBV12-4
TGTGCCAGCAGTTTGATGCTGGGGGATACGCAGTATTTT
CASSLMLGDTQYF
>once|TRBJ2-1|TRBD2|TRBV11-1
TGTGCCAGCAGCTCCCAGTTAGCGGGAGTTTGGGAGCAGTTCTTC
CASSSQLAGVWEQFF
>.|TRBJ2-5|.|TRBV7-3
TGTGCCAGCAGCTTAAAAAAAGGGACCCAAGAGACCCAGTACTTC
CASSLKKGTQETQYF
>many|TRBJ1-5|.|TRBV6-1
TGTGCCAGCAGTGAAGGGCCAGGGCCCAGTCAGCCCCAGCATTTT
CASSEGPGPSQPQHF
>few|TRBJ2-3|.|TRBV9
TGTGCCAGCAGCGCGTGGGAGGGGGAGGCCACAGATACGCAGTATTTT
CASSAWEGEATDTQYF
>many|TRBJ2-4|TRBD1|TRBV19
TGTGCCAGTAGTCAAGATAGAGGGGGCATATTAAGCATTCAGTACTTC
CASSQDRGGILSIQYF
>.|TRBJ1-5|TRBD1|TRBV6-2/TRBV6-3
TGTGCCAGCAGGGACAGGCAGAATCAGCCCCAGCATTTT
CASRDRQNQPQHF
>.|TRBJ2-7|.|TRBV14
TGTGCCAGCAGCCAAGTGGGGGGTACCTACGAGCAGTACTTC
CASSQVGGTYEQYF
>few|TRBJ1-2|.|TRBV6-1
TGTGCCAGCAGTGAAAACTTGATCTATGGCTACACCTTC
CASSENLIYGYTF
>many|TRBJ2-1|TRBD1|TRBV10-3
TGTGCCATCAGTGCCTCGGGACAGGGTTACAATGAGCAGTTCTTC
CAISASGQGYNEQFF
>many|TRBJ2-1|TRBD2|TRBV5-1
TGCGCCAGCAGCCCCGGACTAGCGGGCTCCTACAATGAGCAGTTCTTC
CASSPGLAGSYNEQFF
>many|TRBJ2-2|.|TRBV28
TGTGCCAGCATCGTCGGGTCCCGGTACACCGGGGAGCTGTTTTTT
CASIVGSRYTGELFF
>.|TRBJ2-7|TRBD1|TRBV19
TGTGCCAGTAGTATGACAGGGGGGGCCTACGAGCAGTACTTC
CASSMTGGAYEQYF
>many|TRBJ1-6|TRBD1|TRBV7-3
TGTGCCAGCAGCCTCGACAGGGTTAATAATTCACCCCTCCACTTT
CASSLDRVNNSPLHF
>.|TRBJ1-5|.|TRBV18
TGTGCCAGCTCACCCTCGACCGGACAGCCCCAGCATTTT
CASSPSTGQPQHF
>few|TRBJ1-1|TRBD1|TRBV28
TGTGCCAGCACCCTCCCTGGACAGGGGAGGACTGAAGCTTTCTTT
CASTLPGQGRTEAFF
>many|TRBJ2-3|.|TRBV12-3/TRBV12-4
TGTGCCAGCAGCTCCCTTGACACAGATACGCAGTATTTT
CASSSLDTDTQYF
>.|TRBJ2-1|TRBD2|TRBV5-1
TGCGCCAGCAGCTTGGCCGGGCTAGCGGGAGCCTCCTACAATGAGCAGTTCTTC
CASSLAGLAGASYNEQFF
>.|TRBJ1-2|.|TRBV6-2/TRBV6-3
TGTGCCAGCAGTTATAGTGATCGGGTAAACTATGGCTACACCTTC
CASSYSDRVNYGYTF
>.|TRBJ1-5|TRBD1|TRBV6-5
TGTGCCAGCAGCTACTCAGGGGGCGCGGGACAGCCCCAGCATTTT
CASSYSGGAGQPQHF
>many|TRBJ2-1|.|TRBV12-3/TRBV12-4
TGTGCCAGCAGTTTTCTTAGCGGCAATGAGCAGTTCTTC
CASSFLSGNEQFF